Listed here are 27 T cell receptor beta chains from one sample, sequenced in a study of shared clonotypes between healthy human individuals. TCRdb keeps only in-frame clones here, not all; method: immunoSEQ multiplex PCR. This sample carries about 1.9 million clones, over 85% of them seen once, and the ten largest clones take approximately 1.7%. CD45RO-negative, CCR7-positively selected cells formed the naive CD8 fraction, excluding terminally differentiated effector memory CD45RA+ cells. Sequencing was carried out using naive CD8+ T cells from PBMCs. The receptors stem from a young man in good health. Some clones in this sample may be carry-over from other donors' samples.

The chain's CDR3 is CASSQGLQGQYF. In nucleotides, the CDR3 is TGCGCCAGCAGCCAAGGGCTCCAAGGGCAGTATTTT. This chain uses TRBV4-1 with TRBJ2-3; D gene ambiguous. CDR1 MGHRA and CDR2 YSYEKL come from the germline V gene. Trimming left V 1 base short and J 11 bases short, with 10 bases between. The length of the CDR3 is 12 residues.

The rearrangement links TRBV6-6 to TRBJ1-1; TRBD1 might be the D (6 bases). Deletions cut 1 base from V and 5 bases from J, with 8 bases between. The CDR3 has 13 residues. Looked up from germline, CDR1 is MNHNY and CDR2 is SVGAGI (reference sequence). The CDR3 loop reads CASSYYRATEAFF. The DNA of the CDR3 is TGTGCCAGCAGTTACTACAGGGCTACTGAAGCTTTCTTT.

Here the CDR3 DNA reads TGTGCCAGCAGTTCCCCCCCAGCGGGATTTCCCTACGAGCAGTACTTC. This sequence encodes CASSSPPAGFPYEQYF. V and J are TRBV28 and TRBJ2-7, with TRBD2 matching over 7 bases. The V and J ends lost 4 bases and 2 bases, in that order; junction bases with no gene match: 11. The CDR3 consists of 16 residues. Per germline, CDR1 MDHEN and CDR2 SYDVKM.

The chain uses TRBV7-9 and TRBJ2-5; 8 bases line up with TRBD2. Germline V lookup: CDR1 SEHNR, CDR2 FQNEAQ (reference sequence). J lost 11 bases, V lost 5 bases, and 13 bases had no gene match. This CDR3 comprises 14 residues. CDR3 in amino acids: CASSPGGTTTEQYF. DNA for the CDR3: TGTGCCAGCAGCCCGGGGGGGACCACCACGGAGCAGTACTTC.

The chain is built from TRBV27 and TRBJ1-1; 8 positions agree with TRBD1. CDR3 size: 17 residues. Germline-derived CDR1 and CDR2 are MNHEY and SMNVEV (reference sequence). The junction had 13 bases not matched to a gene; V was cut back by 5 bases and J by 2 bases. The CDR3 sequence is CASSPWTGKGLNTEAFF. The CDR3 DNA reads as TGTGCCAGCAGTCCGTGGACAGGGAAGGGGTTAAACACTGAAGCTTTCTTT.

This clone has a single count. This sequence joins TRBV6-6 and TRBJ1-3; D not certain. The CDR3 has 14 amino acids. Per germline, CDR1 MNHNY and CDR2 SVGAGI (reference sequence). V shed 6 bases and J shed 0 bases, with 9 bases lying between them. The CDR3 protein is CASSPISSGNTIYF. For the CDR3, the DNA is TGTGCCAGCAGCCCGATTAGCTCTGGAAACACCATATATTTT.

This clone was counted only a few times. CDR3 DNA: TGTGCCAGCAGCTCTCCCTTTGCGGGGGGCAACACTGAAGCTTTCTTT. It yields the protein CASSSPFAGGNTEAFF. The chain links TRBV27 to TRBJ1-1, with D possibly being TRBD1 (6 bases). CDR1 MNHEY and CDR2 SMNVEV come from the germline V gene (reference sequence). The CDR3 runs 16 residues. V gave up 6 bases and J gave up 2 bases, with 19 bases separating them.

A few counts support this clone. V and J are TRBV29-1 and TRBJ1-1, with D unclear. The CDR3 sequence is 10 residues long. Germline assignment: CDR1 SQVTM and CDR2 ANQGSEA. Trimming took off 6 bases at V and 9 bases at J, with 11 bases between the two ends. The CDR3 nucleotides read TGCAGCGTCCGGACTCCTCAAGCTTTCTTT. It is translated as CSVRTPQAFF.

The J gene is TRBJ2-3, the V gene TRBV28; D remains ambiguous. This CDR3 spans 11 amino acids. Trimming cost V 3 bases and J 10 bases, with 8 bases left between them. The germline gives CDR1 MDHEN, CDR2 SYDVKM. CDR3 sequence reads: CASSFPGAQYF. CDR3 bases: TGTGCCAGCAGTTTTCCTGGGGCGCAGTATTTT.

The genes are TRBV27 and TRBJ2-7; maybe TRBD1 (7 bases). V shed 6 bases and J shed 3 bases, with 18 bases lying between them. Germline loops: CDR1 MNHEY, CDR2 SMNVEV (reference sequence). The CDR3 extends over 15 amino acids. The CDR3 DNA reads TGTGCCAGCAGCAGCCGTGGAGGGGGCCTCTACGAGCAGTACTTC. It codes for CASSSRGGGLYEQYF.

This sequence joins TRBV27 and TRBJ2-2; D perhaps matches TRBD2 (6 bases). In germline, CDR1 is MNHEY, CDR2 SMNVEV (reference sequence). Trimming took off 8 bases at V and 6 bases at J, with 25 bases between the two ends. The CDR3 runs to 17 residues. CDR3 coding DNA: TGTGCCAGCGGGGCGCCGGGAGCCCCGGGGAGCGCCGGGGAGCTGTTTTTT. It translates to CASGAPGAPGSAGELFF.

The chain is built from TRBV5-6 and TRBJ1-2, with D unclear. Germline CDR1 is SGHDT and CDR2 is YYEEEE. The CDR3 consists of 14 residues. V lost 0 bases and J lost 8, with 14 bases in between. The DNA for the CDR3 is TGTGCCAGCAGCTTGGGGGTTGGGGTTATAGGCTACACCTTC. This gives the protein CASSLGVGVIGYTF.

V and J are TRBV28 and TRBJ2-1; the match to TRBD2 covers 9 bases. The CDR3 contains 19 residues. Germline lookup yields CDR1 MDHEN and CDR2 SYDVKM. V lost 5 bases, J lost 8 bases, and 22 bases stayed unmatched. The CDR3 here is CASSGTLRGLAGRRDEQFF. The CDR3 DNA follows: TGTGCCAGCAGTGGGACCCTACGTGGGCTAGCGGGGAGGCGCGATGAGCAGTTCTTC.

The chain is built from TRBV7-8 and TRBJ1-1; possibly TRBD1 for D (5 bases). Germline V CDR1 and CDR2: SGHVS, FQNEAQ. The CDR3 is 13 amino acids. Trimming stripped 6 bases from V and 5 bases from J, with 13 bases between. CDR3: CASRMGGSTEAFF. CDR3 bases: TGTGCCAGCAGGATGGGGGGGAGTACTGAAGCTTTCTTT.

This chain joins TRBV4-2 and TRBJ1-4; the D gene is possibly TRBD1 (6 bases). From germline, CDR1 is LGHNA and CDR2 YNFKEQ. The CDR3 loop spans 16 amino acids. The V end was cut by 5 bases, the J end by 8 bases, with 21 bases between. DNA for the CDR3: TGTGCCAGCAGCACCTACAGGGAAGGTTTTGGCGAAAAACTGTTTTTT. Protein: CASSTYREGFGEKLFF.

In regard to this clone: The same CDR3 arises from other DNA sequences in this sample as well. This chain links TRBV7-3 with TRBJ2-2, with D unresolved. The CDR3 length is 12 residues. CDR1 and CDR2 from the germline V gene are SGHTA and FQGTGA. The germline V and J ends were trimmed by 6 bases and 3 bases, with 5 bases remaining between them. This CDR3 reads CASRGYTGELFF. CDR3 coding DNA: TGTGCCAGCAGAGGTTACACCGGGGAGCTGTTTTTT.

This rearrangement joins TRBV19 to TRBJ1-2, with no clear D. This CDR3 contains 13 residues. Germline assignment: CDR1 LNHDA and CDR2 SQIVND (reference sequence). Trimming cost V 1 base and J 7 bases, with 10 bases left between them. As DNA, the CDR3 is TGTGCCAGTAGTATAGGCGAAGGACTTGGCTACACCTTC. Protein: CASSIGEGLGYTF.

The J gene is TRBJ2-7, the V gene TRBV4-2, with D perhaps given as TRBD1 or TRBD2 (5 bases each). In germline, CDR1 is LGHNA, CDR2 YNFKEQ. The CDR3 length is 14 residues. The V end was cut by 4 bases, the J end by 5 bases, with 15 bases between. CDR3 sequence reads: CASSPPGPPDEQYF. The CDR3 DNA reads TGTGCCAGCAGCCCCCCGGGGCCCCCTGACGAGCAGTACTTC.

This chain links TRBV15 with TRBJ2-7; a possible D gene is TRBD1 (6 bases). CDR3 length: 16 residues. CDR1 and CDR2 (germline): LNHNV, YYDKDF (reference sequence). With 1 base removed from V and 2 bases from J, the gap between germline ends came to 15 bases. Here the CDR3 DNA reads TGTGCCACCAGCAGAGGGGGCAGGGGAGATCCCTACGAGCAGTACTTC. Translating gives CATSRGGRGDPYEQYF.

The V gene is TRBV29-1, the J gene TRBJ1-2; D is uncertain. Germline loops: CDR1 SQVTM, CDR2 ANQGSEA. The V end lost 4 bases, the J end lost 5 bases, and 8 bases lay between the germline ends. The CDR3 consists of 11 residues. DNA for the CDR3: TGCAGCGTTGGCAGTCTTTATGGCTACACCTTC. It specifies CSVGSLYGYTF.

V and J are TRBV27 and TRBJ2-1; 8 nucleotides agree with TRBD2. This CDR3 is built from 16 residues. Germline CDR1 MNHEY, CDR2 SMNVEV (reference sequence). After removal of 5 bases from V and 0 bases from J, the junction contained 6 bases not matched to a gene. The CDR3 sequence is CASSPQTSVSYNEQFF. In nucleotides, the CDR3 is TGTGCCAGCAGTCCCCAGACTAGCGTCTCCTACAATGAGCAGTTCTTC.

The J gene is TRBJ1-4, the V gene TRBV4-3, with a tentative D call TRBD1 (5 bases). The CDR3 is 18 amino acids. Looked up from germline, CDR1 is LGHNA and CDR2 is YSLEER. V lost 0 bases and J lost 0, with 14 bases in between. CDR3 bases: TGCGCCAGCAGCCAAGATTGGGGGGGGGAGGCAACTAATGAAAAACTGTTTTTT. Protein product: CASSQDWGGEATNEKLFF.

The genes are TRBV5-6 and TRBJ1-4; 8 positions agree with TRBD1. Per the germline V gene, CDR1 is SGHDT and CDR2 is YYEEEE. Trimming took 4 bases from V and 6 from J; bases not matched to a gene: 8. The CDR3 covers 15 residues. The CDR3 here is CASSRSGTGDEKLFF. The CDR3, as DNA: TGTGCCAGCAGCCGATCCGGGACAGGAGATGAAAAACTGTTTTTT.

The CDR3 nucleotides are TGTGCCAGCAGTTTAGCCGGGGGTTACATTCAGCCCCAGCATTTT. It translates to CASSLAGGYIQPQHF. This sequence joins TRBV27 and TRBJ1-5; D possibly corresponds to TRBD1 (5 bases). The CDR3 is 15 residues long. V dropped 2 bases and J dropped 6 bases, with 14 bases sitting between them. CDR1 is MNHEY, CDR2 SMNVEV, per germline (reference sequence).

V is TRBV7-8 and J is TRBJ2-7, with D perhaps TRBD1 (6 bases). The germline V and J ends were trimmed by 4 bases and 7 bases, with 14 bases remaining between them. The CDR3 extends over 13 amino acids. From germline, CDR1 is SGHVS and CDR2 FQNEAQ. CDR3 in DNA: TGTGCCAGCAGCTCTACCGGGACAAATGAGCAGTACTTC. This translates into CASSSTGTNEQYF.

The rearrangement uses TRBV5-8 and TRBJ2-7; D might be TRBD1 (5 bases). Per the germline V gene, CDR1 is SGHTS and CDR2 is YDEGEE. This CDR3 is 16 amino acids long. V lost 4 bases to trimming and J lost 2 bases, with 19 bases between them. In nucleotides, the CDR3 is TGTGCCAGCAGCCCGGCCAGGGCAGACGAAACCTACGAGCAGTACTTC. This codes for CASSPARADETYEQYF.

The genes are TRBV2 and TRBJ2-1, with 9 bases identical to TRBD2. The CDR3 consists of 15 residues. Germline loops: CDR1 SNHLY, CDR2 FYNNEI. The V and J ends lost 3 bases and 3 bases, in that order; junction bases with no gene match: 3. The CDR3 region has the DNA TGTGCCAGCAGTGAGATAGCGGGGGTCTACAATGAGCAGTTCTTC. Encoded protein: CASSEIAGVYNEQFF.